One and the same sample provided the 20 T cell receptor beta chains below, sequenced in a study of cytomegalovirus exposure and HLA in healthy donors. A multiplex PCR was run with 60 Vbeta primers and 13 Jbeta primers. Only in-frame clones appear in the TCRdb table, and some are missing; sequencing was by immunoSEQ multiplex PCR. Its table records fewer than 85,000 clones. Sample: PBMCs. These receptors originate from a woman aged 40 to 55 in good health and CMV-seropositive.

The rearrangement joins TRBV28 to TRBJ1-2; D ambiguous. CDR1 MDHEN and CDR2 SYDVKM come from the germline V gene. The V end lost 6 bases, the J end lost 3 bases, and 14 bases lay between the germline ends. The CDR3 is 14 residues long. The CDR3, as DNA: TGTGCCAGCAGCCTGGGCACAAGGTACTATGGCTACACCTTC. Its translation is CASSLGTRYYGYTF.

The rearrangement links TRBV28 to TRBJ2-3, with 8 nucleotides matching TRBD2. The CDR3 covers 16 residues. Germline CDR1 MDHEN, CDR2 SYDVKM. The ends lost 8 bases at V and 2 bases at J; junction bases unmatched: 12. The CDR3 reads CASDTTDSGNTDTQYF. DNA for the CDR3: TGTGCCAGCGACACTACGGATAGCGGGAACACAGATACGCAGTATTTT.

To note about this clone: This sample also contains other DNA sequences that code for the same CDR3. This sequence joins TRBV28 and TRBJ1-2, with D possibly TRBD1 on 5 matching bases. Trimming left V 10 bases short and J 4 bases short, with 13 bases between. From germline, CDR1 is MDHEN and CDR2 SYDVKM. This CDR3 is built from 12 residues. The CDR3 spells CATAGGTYGYTF. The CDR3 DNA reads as TGTGCCACCGCGGGGGGGACCTATGGCTACACCTTC.

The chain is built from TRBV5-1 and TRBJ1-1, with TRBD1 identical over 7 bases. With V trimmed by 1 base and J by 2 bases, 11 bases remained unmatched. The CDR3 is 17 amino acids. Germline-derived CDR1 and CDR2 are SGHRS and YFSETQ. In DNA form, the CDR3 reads TGCGCCAGCAGCTTGTTCATACCGGGACAGAGAAACACTGAAGCTTTCTTT. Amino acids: CASSLFIPGQRNTEAFF.

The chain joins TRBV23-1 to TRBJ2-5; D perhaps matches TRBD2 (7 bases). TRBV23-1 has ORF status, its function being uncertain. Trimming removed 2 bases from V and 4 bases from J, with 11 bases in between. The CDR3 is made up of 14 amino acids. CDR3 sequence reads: CASSQPRGGETQYF. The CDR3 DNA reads TGCGCCAGCAGTCAACCGAGGGGGGGAGAGACCCAGTACTTC.

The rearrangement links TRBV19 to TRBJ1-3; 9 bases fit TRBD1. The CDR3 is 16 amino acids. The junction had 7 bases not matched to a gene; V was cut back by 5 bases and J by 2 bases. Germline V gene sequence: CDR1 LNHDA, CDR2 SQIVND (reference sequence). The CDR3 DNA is TGTGCCAGTAGTCCGGGGACAGGGTTCGCTGGAAACACCATATATTTT. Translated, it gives CASSPGTGFAGNTIYF. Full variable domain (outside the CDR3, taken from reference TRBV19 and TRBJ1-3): DGGITQSPKYLFRKEGQNVTLSCEQNLNHDAMYWYRQDPGQGLRLIYYSQIVNDFQKGDIAEGYSVSREKKESFPLTVTSAQKNPTAFYLCASSPGTGFAGNTIYFGEGSWLTVV.

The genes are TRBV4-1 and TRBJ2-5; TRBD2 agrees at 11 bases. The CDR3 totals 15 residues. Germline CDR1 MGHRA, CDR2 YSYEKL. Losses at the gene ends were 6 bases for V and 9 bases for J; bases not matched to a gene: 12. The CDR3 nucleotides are TGCGCCAGCAGTCGGCCCGGGACTAGCGGAAGGGCCCAGTACTTC. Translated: CASSRPGTSGRAQYF.

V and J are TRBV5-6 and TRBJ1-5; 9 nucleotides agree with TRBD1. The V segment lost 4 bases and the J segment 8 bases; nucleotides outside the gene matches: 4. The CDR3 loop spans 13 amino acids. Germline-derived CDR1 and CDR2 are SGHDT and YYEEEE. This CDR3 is CASSQGQGEPQHF. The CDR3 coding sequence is TGTGCCAGCAGCCAGGGACAGGGTGAGCCCCAGCATTTT.

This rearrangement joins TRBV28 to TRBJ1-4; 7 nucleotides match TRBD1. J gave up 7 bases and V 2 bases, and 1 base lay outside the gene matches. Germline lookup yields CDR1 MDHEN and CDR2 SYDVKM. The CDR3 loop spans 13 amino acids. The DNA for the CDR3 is TGTGCCAGCAGTTTAAACAGGGGTGAAAAACTGTTTTTT. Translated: CASSLNRGEKLFF.

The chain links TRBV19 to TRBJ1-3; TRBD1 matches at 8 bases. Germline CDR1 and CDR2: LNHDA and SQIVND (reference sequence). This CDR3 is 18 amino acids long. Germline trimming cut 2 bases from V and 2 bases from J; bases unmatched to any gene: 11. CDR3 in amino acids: CASSIIPGQGIAGNTIYF. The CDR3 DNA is TGTGCCAGTAGTATAATCCCCGGACAGGGAATAGCTGGAAACACCATATATTTT.

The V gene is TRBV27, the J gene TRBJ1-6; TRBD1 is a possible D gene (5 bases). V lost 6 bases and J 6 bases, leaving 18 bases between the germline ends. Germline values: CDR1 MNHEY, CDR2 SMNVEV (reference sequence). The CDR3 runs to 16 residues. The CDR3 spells CASSTSTDWLNSPLHF. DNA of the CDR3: TGTGCCAGCAGCACCTCGACAGACTGGCTTAATTCACCCCTCCACTTT.

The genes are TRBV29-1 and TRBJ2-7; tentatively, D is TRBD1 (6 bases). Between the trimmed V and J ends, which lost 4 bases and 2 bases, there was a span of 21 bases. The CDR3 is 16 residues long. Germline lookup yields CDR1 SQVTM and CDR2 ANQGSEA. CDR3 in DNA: TGCAGCGTTGGCGGTATAGGGGGTGCAAAGCCCTACGAGCAGTACTTC. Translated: CSVGGIGGAKPYEQYF.

The CDR3 region has the DNA TGTGCCAGCAGTTTCTCCCTGCGGGGGGGTGCCTACAATGAGCAGTTCTTC. Its protein product is CASSFSLRGGAYNEQFF. This chain joins TRBV27 and TRBJ2-1, with 9 bases lining up with TRBD2. Per germline, CDR1 MNHEY and CDR2 SMNVEV (reference sequence). The CDR3 extends over 17 amino acids. The trim removed 3 bases at V and 2 bases at J, leaving 8 bases unmatched.

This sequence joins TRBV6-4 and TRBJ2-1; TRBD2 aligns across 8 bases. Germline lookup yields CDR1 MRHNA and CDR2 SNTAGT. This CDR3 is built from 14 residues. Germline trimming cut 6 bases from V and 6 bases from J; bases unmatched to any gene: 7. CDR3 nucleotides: TGTGCCAGCAGCCCGGGACTAGAGGGCAATGAGCAGTTCTTC. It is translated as CASSPGLEGNEQFF.

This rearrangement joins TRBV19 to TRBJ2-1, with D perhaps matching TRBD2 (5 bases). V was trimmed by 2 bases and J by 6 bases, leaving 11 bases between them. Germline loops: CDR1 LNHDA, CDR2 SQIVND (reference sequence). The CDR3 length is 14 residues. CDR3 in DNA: TGTGCCAGTAGTATAAGCGGAAAGGGCAATGAGCAGTTCTTC. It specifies CASSISGKGNEQFF.

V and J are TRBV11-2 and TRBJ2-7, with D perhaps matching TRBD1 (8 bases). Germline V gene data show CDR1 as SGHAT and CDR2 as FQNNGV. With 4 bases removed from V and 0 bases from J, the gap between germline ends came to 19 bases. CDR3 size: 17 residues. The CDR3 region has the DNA TGTGCCAGCAGCTCCCGGGGGGCAGGGGGCAGCTCCTACGAGCAGTACTTC. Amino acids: CASSSRGAGGSSYEQYF.

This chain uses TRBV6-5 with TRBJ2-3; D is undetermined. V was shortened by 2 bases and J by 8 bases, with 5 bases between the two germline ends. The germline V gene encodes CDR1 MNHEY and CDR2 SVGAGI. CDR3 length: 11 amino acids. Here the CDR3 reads CASSYRSTQYF. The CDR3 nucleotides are TGTGCCAGCAGTTACCGGAGTACGCAGTATTTT.

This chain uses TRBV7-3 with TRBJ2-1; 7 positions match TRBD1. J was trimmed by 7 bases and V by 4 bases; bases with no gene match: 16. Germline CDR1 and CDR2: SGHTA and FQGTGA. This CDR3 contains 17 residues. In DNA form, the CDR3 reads TGTGCCAGCAGCTCGACAGGGCTCAACGGTCTTCGGAATGAGCAGTTCTTC. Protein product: CASSSTGLNGLRNEQFF. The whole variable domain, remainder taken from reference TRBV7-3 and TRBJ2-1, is GAGVSQTPSNKVTEKGKYVELRCDPISGHTALYWYRQSLGQGPEFLIYFQGTGAADDSGLPNDRFFAVRPEGSVSTLKIQRTERGDSAVYLCASSSTGLNGLRNEQFFGPGTRLTVL.

The CDR3 sequence: CASSLEAGTQYF. CDR3 in DNA: TGTGCCAGCAGCTTAGAGGCAGGTACGCAGTATTTT. The chain combines TRBV11-3 with TRBJ2-3, with D uncertain. This CDR3 spans 12 amino acids. CDR1 and CDR2 (germline): SGHNT, YENEEA. V shed 0 bases and J shed 8 bases, with 6 bases lying between them. The full variable domain, completed using reference TRBV11-3 and TRBJ2-3, is EAGVVQSPRYKIIEKKQPVAFWCNPISGHNTLYWYLQNLGQGPELLIRYENEEAVDDSQLPKDRFSAERLKGVDSTLKIQPAELGDSAVYLCASSLEAGTQYFGPGTRLTVL.

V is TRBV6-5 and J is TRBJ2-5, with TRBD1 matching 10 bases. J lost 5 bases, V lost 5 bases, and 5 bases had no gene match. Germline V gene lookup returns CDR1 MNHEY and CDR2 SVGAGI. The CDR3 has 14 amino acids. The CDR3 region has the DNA TGTGCCAGCAGTACCCCGGACAGGGGGGAGACCCAGTACTTC. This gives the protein CASSTPDRGETQYF.